This entry lists 13 T cell receptor beta chains sequenced from one sample in a study of blood T cells in healthy people across ages. With a J-beta primer mix and a sample-barcoded 5' primer, a second PCR ran about 7 to 11 cycles. TCRdb redid the calling of the 5' RACE reads with MiXCR, one entry per CDR3 protein. The sample holds 500,000 to 600,000 distinct CDR3 sequences; approximately 30% are singletons and the top ten take roughly 18%. Material: blood. These TCRs come from a woman aged 70 to 79 in good health.

In the case of this clonotype: The junction does not match germline at one end; this may be a read error. This chain joins TRBV11-2 and TRBJ2-2, with D possibly matching TRBD1 (6 bases). CDR3 size: 16 residues. Per the germline V gene, CDR1 is SGHAT and CDR2 is FQNNGV. CDR3 DNA: TGTGCCAGCAGCCCCCAACAGGGACCGAACACCGGGGAGCTGCTTTTT. Translation: CASSPQQGPNTGELLF.

V is TRBV15 and J is TRBJ2-5; tentatively, D is TRBD1 (5 bases). Germline CDR1 is LNHNV and CDR2 is YYDKDF (reference sequence). The CDR3 runs to 14 residues. V was clipped by 0 bases and J by 4 bases, with 9 bases between them. CDR3 sequence: CATSREVGAETQYF. The CDR3 DNA is TGTGCCACCAGCAGAGAAGTAGGGGCAGAGACCCAGTACTTC.

In its sample, this clonotype was seen a few times. One end of the junction does not line up with germline, which may come from a read error. This chain links TRBV4-2 with TRBJ1-5, with D uncertain. This CDR3 region has 15 residues. Per the germline V gene, CDR1 is LGHNA and CDR2 is YNFKEQ. CDR3 protein: CASNQDSKINQPQHF. The CDR3 DNA reads as TGTGCCAGCAACCAAGATTCCAAAATCAATCAGCCCCAGCATTTT.

For this clonotype: A read error may account for a junction end that differs from germline. This rearrangement joins TRBV7-3 to TRBJ2-5; D ambiguous. This CDR3 is built from 14 residues. Germline CDR1 is SGHTA and CDR2 is FQGTGA. In DNA form, the CDR3 reads TGTGTCAGCAGCCAAGGTGGATCACAAGAGACCCAGTACTTC. This sequence encodes CVSSQGGSQETQYF.

The chain uses TRBV7-6 and TRBJ2-5; tentative D call: TRBD1 (5 bases). The V end lost 0 bases, the J end lost 2 bases, and 7 bases lay between the germline ends. The CDR3 is 14 amino acids. Germline V lookup: CDR1 SGHVS, CDR2 FNYEAQ. The chain's CDR3 is CASSLAAGQETQYF. The CDR3 nucleotides read TGTGCCAGCAGCTTAGCGGCAGGGCAAGAGACCCAGTACTTC.

The chain carries TRBV6-1 and TRBJ2-2; 12 nucleotides align to TRBD2. The germline V gene has CDR1 MNHNS and CDR2 SASEGT. After removal of 7 bases from V and 7 bases from J, the junction contained 10 bases not matched to a gene. CDR3 length: 16 residues. Here the CDR3 DNA reads TGTGCCAGCAACCTAGCGGGGGGGCTGTTAAACGGGGAGCTGTTTTTT. Translation gives CASNLAGGLLNGELFF.

The chain has TRBV15 and TRBJ2-1, with D possibly TRBD2 on 6 matching bases. V was clipped by 6 bases and J by 6 bases, with 21 bases between them. Germline CDR1 reads LNHNV; CDR2 reads YYDKDF (reference sequence). CDR3 length: 16 amino acids. CDR3: CATSRRGTGVGNEQFF. CDR3 DNA: TGTGCCACCAGTCGACGGGGGACTGGGGTGGGCAATGAGCAGTTCTTC.

There are many counts of this clonotype. The rearrangement uses TRBV10-3 and TRBJ2-1; unclear D gene. CDR3 length: 13 residues. Trimming stripped 10 bases from V and 4 bases from J, with 14 bases between. CDR1 and CDR2 from the germline V gene are ENHRY and SYGVKD. The CDR3 loop reads CANAVGPYNEQFF. DNA of the CDR3: TGTGCCAACGCCGTCGGTCCATACAATGAGCAGTTCTTC.

The rearrangement links TRBV6-2 or TRBV6-3 to TRBJ1-2, with 7 bases lining up with TRBD1. This CDR3 contains 12 residues. The germline V gene has CDR1 MNHEY and CDR2 SVGEGT. J gave up 4 bases and V 7 bases, and 3 bases lay outside the gene matches. CDR3 coding DNA: TGTGCCAGCACCCGGGACAGCTATGGCTACACCTTC. Translated: CASTRDSYGYTF.

Here the CDR3 DNA reads TGTGCCAGCAGCGTTCACGACGCCGGGGGGGCAGATACGCAGTATTTT. Amino acid sequence: CASSVHDAGGADTQYF. The rearrangement joins TRBV9 to TRBJ2-3; 8 positions agree with TRBD2. The trim removed 2 bases at V and 4 bases at J, leaving 9 bases unmatched. The germline V gene has CDR1 SGDLS and CDR2 YYNGEE. CDR3 size: 16 residues.

This clonotype turned up a few times. The genes are TRBV5-1 and TRBJ1-4, with 8 bases aligning to TRBD1. This CDR3 is 18 amino acids long. Germline V gene sequence: CDR1 SGHRS, CDR2 YFSETQ. V was pared by 3 bases and J by 2 bases, with 12 bases of the junction left unmatched. The CDR3 spells CASSSRSWTGNTNEKLFF. The CDR3 DNA reads TGCGCCAGCAGCTCCCGCTCCTGGACAGGGAACACTAATGAAAAACTGTTTTTT.

Only one count was recorded for this clonotype. The chain has TRBV7-9 and TRBJ2-1, with a tentative D call TRBD1 (6 bases). Germline V gives CDR1 SEHNR, CDR2 FQNEAQ (reference sequence). Trimming shortened V by 1 base and J by 0 bases, and 16 bases separated the two germline ends. The CDR3 spans 18 residues. CDR3 coding DNA: TGTGCCAGCAGCTTAGGGCAGGGGTCTAGGAGCTCCTACAATGAGCAGTTCTTC. This codes for CASSLGQGSRSSYNEQFF.

The CDR3 region has the DNA TGTGCCAGCAGCTTGTTAGGACTGAACAATGAGCAGTTCTTC. Its protein is CASSLLGLNNEQFF. The genes are TRBV5-4 and TRBJ2-1; TRBD2 might be the D (5 bases). This CDR3 comprises 14 residues. Germline V gene sequence: CDR1 SGHNT, CDR2 YYREEE (reference sequence). V was clipped by 1 base and J by 5 bases, with 10 bases between them.